What follows describes a single T cell receptor beta chain. Its target is unknown. Synthesis of TCR cDNA relied on 5'RACE template switching, which attached a universal primer site and UMIs. TCRdb passed the 5' RACE reads through MiXCR, listing each CDR3 protein once. The table has about 130,000 distinct CDR3 sequences, 8% to 10% seen once. The CDR3 spans 16 residues. Trimming removed 0 bases from V and 4 bases from J, with 13 bases in between. The record originates from a study of T cells after yellow fever vaccination. Broader study findings: High-abundance clonotypes from the bulk population could contaminate FACS-sorted repertoires. Most primary-vaccination clones recurred post-booster (roughly 96% CD4, 85% to 90% CD8). The secondary response showed a weaker magnitude and a faster peak, day 5 versus 15.

The TCR comes from a man between 18 and 29 years old who received the YFV17D yellow fever vaccine. The V call is TRBV12-3 or TRBV12-4, the J call TRBJ2-1; weak D call: TRBD2 (5 bases). Sequenced material: CD8+ T cells sorted from PBMCs, taken on the day of the yellow fever booster vaccination. The DNA of the CDR3 is TGTGCCAGCAGTTTAGCCGGGGTCGGGAAATACAATGAGCAGTTCTTC. Residues: CASSLAGVGKYNEQFF.